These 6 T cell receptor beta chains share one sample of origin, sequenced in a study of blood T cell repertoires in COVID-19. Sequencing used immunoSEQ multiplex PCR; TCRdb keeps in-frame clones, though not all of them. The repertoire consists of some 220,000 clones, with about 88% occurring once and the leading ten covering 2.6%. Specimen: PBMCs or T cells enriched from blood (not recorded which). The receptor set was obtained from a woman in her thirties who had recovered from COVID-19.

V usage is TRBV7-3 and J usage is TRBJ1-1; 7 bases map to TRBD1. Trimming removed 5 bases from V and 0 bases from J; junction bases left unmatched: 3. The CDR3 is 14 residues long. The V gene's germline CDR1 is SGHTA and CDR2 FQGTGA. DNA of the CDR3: TGTGCCAGCAGCCCGACAGGGTTGAACACTGAAGCTTTCTTT. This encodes CASSPTGLNTEAFF.

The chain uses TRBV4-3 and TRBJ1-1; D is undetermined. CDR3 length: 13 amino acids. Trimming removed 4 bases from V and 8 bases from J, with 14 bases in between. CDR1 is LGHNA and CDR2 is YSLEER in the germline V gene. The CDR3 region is CASSRSGDPEAFF. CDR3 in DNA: TGCGCCAGCAGCCGATCAGGCGACCCCGAAGCTTTCTTT.

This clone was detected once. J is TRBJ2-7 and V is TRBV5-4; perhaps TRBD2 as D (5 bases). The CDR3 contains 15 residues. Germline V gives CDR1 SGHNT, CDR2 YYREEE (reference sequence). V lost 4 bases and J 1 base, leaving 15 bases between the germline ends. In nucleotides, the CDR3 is TGTGCCAGCAGCCAGGACGGAGGAGCGTCCTACGAGCAGTACTTC. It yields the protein CASSQDGGASYEQYF. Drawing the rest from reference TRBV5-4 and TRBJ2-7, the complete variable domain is ETGVTQSPTHLIKTRGQQVTLRCSSQSGHNTVSWYQQALGQGPQFIFQYYREEENGRGNFPPRFSGLQFPNYSSELNVNALELDDSALYLCASSQDGGASYEQYFGPGTRLTVT.

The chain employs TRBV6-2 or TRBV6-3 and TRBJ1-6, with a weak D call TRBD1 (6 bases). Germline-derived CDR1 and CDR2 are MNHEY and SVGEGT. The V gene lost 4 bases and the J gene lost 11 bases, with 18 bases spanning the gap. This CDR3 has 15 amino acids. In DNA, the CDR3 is TGTGCCAGCAGTTCGGGGGGCGGACTAGATACACCCCTCCACTTT. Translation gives CASSSGGGLDTPLHF.

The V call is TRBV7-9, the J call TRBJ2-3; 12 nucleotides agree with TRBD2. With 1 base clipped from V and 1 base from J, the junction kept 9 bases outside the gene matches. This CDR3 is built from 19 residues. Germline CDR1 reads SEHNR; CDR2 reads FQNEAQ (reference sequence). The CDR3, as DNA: TGTGCCAGCAGCTTAGTAAGGCTAGCGGGGGGGCCGGGCACAGATACGCAGTATTTT. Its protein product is CASSLVRLAGGPGTDTQYF.

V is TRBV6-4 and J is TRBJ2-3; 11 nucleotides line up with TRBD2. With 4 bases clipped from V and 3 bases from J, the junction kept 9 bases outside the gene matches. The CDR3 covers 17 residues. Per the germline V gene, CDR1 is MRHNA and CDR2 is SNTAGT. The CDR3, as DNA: TGTGCCAGCAGTGCCCTTAGCGGGGGGGCCGGGACAGATACGCAGTATTTT. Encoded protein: CASSALSGGAGTDTQYF.